This TCR beta chain was identified during a study of blood T cell repertoires in COVID-19. On the study more broadly: Acute and convalescent COVID-19 specimens originated in the United States, Italy and Spain. Sample material is recorded as cDNA or gDNA derived from T cells, B-cell-depleted T cells, or PBMCs.

The authors' processing: Amplification from reference gene primers served as the basis for estimated nucleated cell counts. Repertoires were generated with immunoSEQ multiplex PCR, while TCRdb's copy carries only in-frame clones and drops some. The D gene and trimming were derived from the DNA, and the V and J assignments and clone size from that table. The data contain under 500,000 clones, roughly 90% of them singletons. Per the germline V gene, CDR1 is KGHSH and CDR2 is LQKENI. The CDR3 consists of 15 residues. V shed 6 bases and J shed 4 bases, with 18 bases lying between them. The sequencing sample was made of peripheral blood. V is TRBV18 and J is TRBJ2-5; D might be TRBD1 (6 bases). The source is a woman aged 25 to 39 with acute or convalescent COVID-19. The CDR3 DNA is TGTGCCAGCTCGTGGTTCGGACAGCCCGGAGAGACCCAGTACTTC. It encodes CASSWFGQPGETQYF.